These 16 T cell receptor beta chains share one sample of origin, sequenced in a study of CXCR3-negative and CXCR3-positive naive CD8 T cells. Study-wide findings and caveats: Naive cells with CXCR3 showed TRB CDR3s that were more hydrophobic than those in CXCR3-negative naive cells.

Their antigen targets remain unknown. All TRB cDNA libraries came from 5' RACE performed with UMI labels. TCRdb reprocessed the 5' RACE reads, keeping one entry per CDR3 protein, no DNA. Its listing shows 4,500 to 6,500 distinct CDR3 sequences. The sample comprised naive CXCR3+ CD8+ T cells from blood. Subset: CD45RO-CCR7+CD27+CD95- naive CD8+ T cells expressing CXCR3 (TNR3+). The receptors come from a human donor in good health. Some clones in this sample may be carry-over from other donors' samples.

In terms of frequency, this clonotype is medium-sized. The gene calls are TRBV28 and TRBJ2-5. Germline loops: CDR1 MDHEN, CDR2 SYDVKM. The CDR3 sequence is 12 residues long. This CDR3 is CASSPPRETQYF.

The chain links TRBV5-4 to TRBJ2-7; TCRdb's D call of TRBD2 is untestable without DNA. Germline V gene sequence: CDR1 SGHNT, CDR2 YYREEE (reference sequence). The CDR3 extends over 16 amino acids. The CDR3 reads CASSSTSGLPLNEQYF.

The rearrangement links TRBV2 to TRBJ2-1; with no DNA, the TCRdb D assignment of TRBD1 cannot be verified. CDR1 SNHLY and CDR2 FYNNEI come from the germline V gene. The CDR3 is 16 residues long. The CDR3 loop reads CASSGPGQSSYNEQFF.

This clonotype is classed as medium-sized (0.01 to 0.1%) by frequency. This chain joins TRBV6-2 or TRBV6-3 and TRBJ1-5; the D call of TRBD1 rests on TCRdb alone, since no DNA is present to check it. The CDR3 runs 15 residues. In germline, CDR1 is MNHEY, CDR2 SVGEGT. The chain's CDR3 is CASSYSTYGREPQHF.

This clonotype ranks as medium-sized in terms of frequency. V gene TRBV20-1 combines with J gene TRBJ2-3; checking the TCRdb D call of TRBD1 is not possible without DNA. The CDR3 sequence is 15 residues long. The germline V gene has CDR1 DFQATT and CDR2 SNEGSKA (reference sequence). CDR3 region: CSALPDRVSTDTQYF.

Measured by frequency, this clonotype is medium-sized. The chain couples TRBV5-6 to TRBJ2-2; TCRdb picks TRBD2, but there is no DNA to check that call. The length of the CDR3 is 15 residues. CDR1 is SGHDT and CDR2 is YYEEEE in the germline V gene. The CDR3 sequence is CASSSSSGPTGELFF.

Considering frequency, this clonotype is medium-sized. The chain joins TRBV25-1 to TRBJ1-2; no DNA is available, so the TRBD1 call from TCRdb remains unchecked. This CDR3 contains 14 residues. The germline gives CDR1 MGHDK, CDR2 SYGVNS. CDR3 sequence reads: CASSGVDRSNGYTF.

This clonotype is deemed medium-sized by its frequency. The rearrangement uses TRBV28 and TRBJ2-1; as DNA is missing, the TRBD2 call by TCRdb cannot be tested. The CDR3 covers 14 residues. The germline gives CDR1 MDHEN, CDR2 SYDVKM. The CDR3 protein is CASSTLAGGNEQFF.

The chain uses TRBV15 and TRBJ2-1; checking the TCRdb D call of TRBD2 is not possible without DNA. The CDR3 spans 13 residues. Germline V gives CDR1 LNHNV, CDR2 YYDKDF (reference sequence). The chain's CDR3 is CAISGEGPNEQFF.

This chain joins TRBV5-6 and TRBJ2-3. The CDR3 loop spans 13 amino acids. Germline V gene lookup returns CDR1 SGHDT and CDR2 YYEEEE. CDR3 amino acids: CASSPTFTDTQYF. The full variable domain, its missing parts supplied by reference TRBV5-6 and TRBJ2-3, is DAGVTQSPTHLIKTRGQQVTLRCSPKSGHDTVSWYQQALGQGPQFIFQYYEEEERQRGNFPDRFSGHQFPNYSSELNVNALLLGDSALYLCASSPTFTDTQYFGPGTRLTVL.

V usage is TRBV6-2 or TRBV6-3 and J usage is TRBJ2-3. The CDR3 totals 12 residues. Germline CDR1 MNHEY, CDR2 SVGEGT. The CDR3 here is CASTTGTDTQYF.

The chain recombines TRBV28 with TRBJ2-1; the TCRdb call, TRBD1, lacks DNA for checking. The CDR3 consists of 15 residues. CDR1 is MDHEN and CDR2 is SYDVKM in the germline V gene. CDR3 sequence reads: CASSSTEFSYNEQFF.

By frequency, this clonotype is medium-sized (0.01 to 0.1%). The chain is built from TRBV29-1 and TRBJ2-1; TCRdb's D call, TRBD1, is unchecked because there is no DNA. Germline CDR1 is SQVTM and CDR2 is ANQGSEA. The CDR3 is 16 residues long. CDR3 sequence reads: CSAEARGLSSYNEQFF.

The gene calls are TRBV29-1 and TRBJ1-2. The CDR3 runs to 13 residues. CDR1 is SQVTM, CDR2 ANQGSEA, per germline. The CDR3 protein is CSVEDQVLYGYTF.

By frequency, this clonotype registers medium-sized. The chain combines TRBV29-1 with TRBJ2-2; TCRdb picks TRBD2, but there is no DNA to check that call. Germline assignment: CDR1 SQVTM and CDR2 ANQGSEA. The CDR3 covers 14 residues. The CDR3 here is CGFTGVSNTGELFF.

This clonotype is called medium-sized based on its frequency. CDR3 residues: CASSYNSDYGYTF. The rearrangement links TRBV6-5 to TRBJ1-2. CDR3 size: 13 residues. The V gene's germline CDR1 is MNHEY and CDR2 SVGAGI.